This T cell receptor (beta chain) was identified in a study of cytomegalovirus exposure and HLA in healthy donors. Study-level information: About 180 million T cells yielded 90 million to 130 million unique TCR beta sequences in earlier analysis.

Overall study findings and caveats: TRBV6-2, TRBV6-3 and some other V segments were excluded as indistinguishable.

The study ran its PCR with 60 Vbeta and 13 Jbeta primers. Some clones are missing from TCRdb's copy, which holds only in-frame ones; the method was immunoSEQ multiplex PCR. The sample contains about 120,000 clones, roughly 87% of which appear only once. To note about this clone: Its antigen is still unknown.

The CDR3 loop spans 15 amino acids. Germline V gives CDR1 SGHTA, CDR2 FQGNSA. Trimming at V came to 5 bases and at J to 10 bases, leaving 9 bases not matched to a gene. The receptor was isolated from a young woman in good health and CMV-seronegative. The V call is TRBV7-2, the J call TRBJ1-6; 9 bases fit TRBD1. Sequenced sample: PBMCs. The CDR3 spells CASSPRTGERSPLHF. The CDR3 DNA sequence: TGTGCCAGCAGCCCTCGGACAGGGGAGAGGTCACCCCTCCACTTT. Complete variable domain (other parts from reference TRBV7-2 and TRBJ1-6): GAGVSQSPSNKVTEKGKDVELRCDPISGHTALYWYRQSLGQGLEFLIYFQGNSAPDKSGLPSDRFSAERTGGSVSTLTIQRTQQEDSAVYLCASSPRTGERSPLHFGNGTRLTVT.